Each of the 10 T cell receptor beta chains below was sequenced from the same sample in a study of blood T cell repertoires in COVID-19 (TCRdb year 2020). Library method: the immunoSEQ multiplex PCR assay. TCRdb mirrors the immuneACCESS table, restricted to in-frame sequences. Some clones are absent from its copies; in checked studies, under half trace to an unresolved V gene, and the reason for the others is unknown. This sample comprises some 270,000 clones, over 80% of them detected only once. Around 3% of the sample comes from the top ten. The sequenced material came from PBMCs or T cells enriched from blood (not recorded which). The receptors shown here come from a woman between 35 and 50 years old who had been exposed to COVID-19.

The chain is built from TRBV7-8 and TRBJ2-5; D might be TRBD1 (6 bases). Deletions cut 5 bases from V and 3 bases from J, with 10 bases between. Per the germline V gene, CDR1 is SGHVS and CDR2 is FQNEAQ. The CDR3 is 13 residues long. The CDR3 reads CASSTQGKETQYF. CDR3 DNA sequence: TGTGCCAGCAGCACTCAGGGGAAAGAGACCCAGTACTTC. Full variable domain (missing parts from reference TRBV7-8 and TRBJ2-5): GAGVSQSPRYKVAKRGQDVALRCDPISGHVSLFWYQQALGQGPEFLTYFQNEAQLDKSGLPSDRFFAERPEGSVSTLKIQRTQQEDSAVYLCASSTQGKETQYFGPGTRLLVL.

The V call is TRBV28, the J call TRBJ1-2; D remains ambiguous. The CDR3 runs to 13 residues. Germline values: CDR1 MDHEN, CDR2 SYDVKM. V dropped 6 bases and J dropped 0 bases, with 8 bases sitting between them. The CDR3 DNA is TGTGCCAGCAGCCGAGGCGCTAACTATGGCTACACCTTC. Residues: CASSRGANYGYTF.

Turning to this clone: Other DNA sequences of this sample code for an identical CDR3. The chain couples TRBV12-3 or TRBV12-4 to TRBJ1-1; no clear D. The CDR3 consists of 13 residues. With 5 bases removed from V and 5 bases from J, the gap between germline ends came to 12 bases. The CDR3 here is CASSTGRGTEAFF. DNA for the CDR3: TGTGCCAGCAGTACCGGCCGCGGGACTGAAGCTTTCTTT.

The chain uses TRBV7-9 and TRBJ1-2; D gene ambiguous. This CDR3 region has 13 residues. V was shortened by 1 base and J by 2 bases, with 5 bases between the two germline ends. The germline gives CDR1 SEHNR, CDR2 FQNEAQ (reference sequence). The CDR3 sequence is CASSLVQNYGYTF. In DNA form, the CDR3 reads TGTGCCAGCAGCTTAGTACAGAACTATGGCTACACCTTC.

Of note for this clone: The junction departs from germline at one end; a sequencing error may be responsible. This chain joins TRBV5-1 and TRBJ2-2, with 9 bases that match TRBD1. The germline CDR1 and CDR2 sequences are SGHRS and YFSETQ. The CDR3 runs to 14 residues. CDR3 sequence reads: CASSRQGDTGELFF. DNA for the CDR3: TGTGCCAGCAGCAGACAGGGGGACACCGGGGAGCTGTTTTTT.

This clone was found once. The rearrangement links TRBV4-1 to TRBJ1-1; 9 nucleotides agree with TRBD1. After removal of 0 bases from V and 0 bases from J, the junction contained 2 bases not matched to a gene. CDR3 length equals 16 residues. Per germline, CDR1 MGHRA and CDR2 YSYEKL. DNA of the CDR3: TGCGCCAGCAGCCAAGAATGGACAGGGGTGAACACTGAAGCTTTCTTT. Translation gives CASSQEWTGVNTEAFF.

CDR3 nucleotide sequence: TGTGCCTGGAGTGTTAACAGGGGCTACGAGCAGTACTTC. Translated, it gives CAWSVNRGYEQYF. V gene TRBV30 combines with J gene TRBJ2-7; 7 bases line up with TRBD1. The CDR3 totals 13 residues. The V gene's germline CDR1 is GTSNPN and CDR2 SVGIG (reference sequence). After removal of 0 bases from V and 3 bases from J, the junction contained 2 bases not matched to a gene. Full variable domain (rest looked up from reference TRBV30 and TRBJ2-7): SQTIHQWPATLVQPVGSPLSLECTVEGTSNPNLYWYRQAAGRGLQLLFYSVGIGQISSEVPQNLSASRPQDRQFILSSKKLLLSDSGFYLCAWSVNRGYEQYFGPGTRLTVT.

V is TRBV5-6 and J is TRBJ1-4; D is ambiguous. V was shortened by 1 base and J by 3 bases, with 10 bases between the two germline ends. The CDR3 covers 15 residues. Per the germline V gene, CDR1 is SGHDT and CDR2 is YYEEEE. The CDR3 DNA sequence: TGTGCCAGCAGCTTGCTGCCGGGTGCTAATGAAAAACTGTTTTTT. It specifies CASSLLPGANEKLFF.

This clone has a handful of counts. The chain carries TRBV27 and TRBJ1-5; TRBD1 aligns across 9 bases. The germline V gene has CDR1 MNHEY and CDR2 SMNVEV (reference sequence). V lost 6 bases, J lost 6 bases, and 15 bases stayed unmatched. The CDR3 contains 17 residues. CDR3: CASSPDRGPNRVQPQHF. The CDR3 nucleotides read TGTGCCAGCAGCCCGGACAGGGGACCCAATCGGGTTCAGCCCCAGCATTTT.

This chain connects TRBV30 to TRBJ1-5; no definite D call. This CDR3 is 14 amino acids long. The V gene lost 0 bases and the J gene lost 1 base, with 7 bases spanning the gap. The V gene's germline CDR1 is GTSNPN and CDR2 SVGIG (reference sequence). CDR3 protein: CAWSVLGSNQPQHF. The CDR3 DNA is TGTGCCTGGAGTGTACTAGGAAGCAATCAGCCCCAGCATTTT.